This paragraph covers one T cell receptor beta chain sequence. Original handling: Reference gene primer amplification gave estimated nucleated cell counts. The repertoire was sequenced with immunoSEQ multiplex PCR; TCRdb's copy has only in-frame clones and lacks some. That table furnishes V, J and clone size, whereas the DNA furnished D and trimming. The repertoire holds 450,000 to 500,000 clones, with roughly 85% as singletons. V lost 2 bases, J lost 5 bases, and 10 bases lay in between. The CDR3 runs 13 residues. Germline assignment: CDR1 GTSNPN and CDR2 SVGIG (reference sequence). The sample comes from a study of blood T cell repertoires in COVID-19.

Sequenced: peripheral blood. The chain employs TRBV30 and TRBJ1-5; no clear D. The origin of this receptor is a human donor in a cohort sampled during active COVID-19. The CDR3 sequence: CAWSSGRDQPQHF. In DNA form, the CDR3 reads TGTGCCTGGAGTAGCGGTAGGGATCAGCCCCAGCATTTT. Filled out from reference TRBV30 and TRBJ1-5, the complete variable domain reads SQTIHQWPATLVQPVGSPLSLECTVEGTSNPNLYWYRQAAGRGLQLLFYSVGIGQISSEVPQNLSASRPQDRQFILSSKKLLLSDSGFYLCAWSSGRDQPQHFGDGTRLSIL.